These 27 T cell receptor beta chains were all obtained from the same sample, sequenced in a study of blood T cell repertoires in COVID-19. Generated by immunoSEQ multiplex PCR, the TCRdb table keeps only in-frame clones and is missing some. The sample consists of 160,000 or so clones, over 75% of them appearing once. The specimen sequenced was PBMCs or T cells enriched from blood (not recorded which). These receptors came from a woman in her forties with acute COVID-19.

This clone has just one count. The V call is TRBV30, the J call TRBJ1-5, with D perhaps TRBD1 (5 bases). Trimming took off 2 bases at V and 7 bases at J, with 15 bases between the two ends. Germline values: CDR1 GTSNPN, CDR2 SVGIG (reference sequence). The CDR3 covers 14 residues. CDR3 bases: TGTGCCTGGAGTCCGACAGATCCAAGGCAGCCCCAGCATTTT. Translating it yields CAWSPTDPRQPQHF.

This chain uses TRBV2 with TRBJ2-2, with 9 bases lining up with TRBD2. The germline CDR1 and CDR2 sequences are SNHLY and FYNNEI. This CDR3 region has 18 residues. Trimming cost V 1 base and J 3 bases; bases outside gene matches: 9. The CDR3 nucleotides read TGTGCCAGCAGTGAAGAAATAGCGGGAGTTTCATACACCGGGGAGCTGTTTTTT. Its translation is CASSEEIAGVSYTGELFF.

V usage is TRBV27 and J usage is TRBJ2-1; 7 bases align to TRBD2. J gave up 4 bases and V 6 bases, and 9 bases lay outside the gene matches. The CDR3 loop spans 15 amino acids. Germline values: CDR1 MNHEY, CDR2 SMNVEV (reference sequence). The CDR3 coding sequence is TGTGCCAGCAGAGGACTAGTCGGGTTTTACAATGAGCAGTTCTTC. It translates to CASRGLVGFYNEQFF.

The V call is TRBV4-1, the J call TRBJ2-7; TRBD2 aligns across 9 bases. CDR1 MGHRA and CDR2 YSYEKL come from the germline V gene. This CDR3 comprises 13 residues. J was trimmed by 8 bases and V by 0 bases; bases with no gene match: 2. CDR3 amino acids: CASSQEASGKQYF. As DNA, the CDR3 is TGCGCCAGCAGCCAAGAGGCTAGCGGGAAGCAGTACTTC.

The V and J genes are TRBV6-1 and TRBJ1-1; no clear D gene. Germline V gene sequence: CDR1 MNHNS, CDR2 SASEGT. V was clipped by 0 bases and J by 10 bases, with 15 bases between them. This CDR3 contains 14 residues. CDR3 residues: CASSEAMSRHVAFF. CDR3 DNA: TGTGCCAGCAGTGAAGCGATGAGCCGCCATGTAGCTTTCTTT.

The V and J genes are TRBV2 and TRBJ2-7; 9 nucleotides match TRBD1. CDR1 is SNHLY and CDR2 is FYNNEI in the germline V gene. With V trimmed by 2 bases and J by 3 bases, 2 bases remained unmatched. The length of the CDR3 is 14 residues. The CDR3 DNA is TGTGCCAGCAGTGAAACAGGGGGCTTCTACGAGCAGTACTTC. Encoded protein: CASSETGGFYEQYF. Together with reference TRBV2 and TRBJ2-7, the CDR3 gives the full variable domain: EPEVTQTPSHQVTQMGQEVILRCVPISNHLYFYWYRQILGQKVEFLVSFYNNEISEKSEIFDDQFSVERPDGSNFTLKIRSTKLEDSAMYFCASSETGGFYEQYFGPGTRLTVT.

This chain links TRBV6-7 with TRBJ2-5; weak D call: TRBD2 (5 bases). TRBV6-7 falls under the ORF class, with uncertain function. This CDR3 has 17 residues. The V gene lost 6 bases and the J gene lost 0 bases, with 20 bases spanning the gap. The CDR3 loop is CASSLKAVPGNQETQYF. As DNA, the CDR3 is TGTGCCAGCAGCCTTAAAGCGGTCCCGGGGAACCAAGAGACCCAGTACTTC.

Worth noting for this clone: The limits of the CDR3 on the DNA are not certain, so only TCRdb's listed CDR3 is given. The rearrangement links TRBV27 to TRBJ2-1; the table's D call TRBD2 went unverified against the DNA. Germline V CDR1 and CDR2: MNHEY, SMNVEV (reference sequence). The CDR3 is 15 amino acids long, termini counted. CDR3 residues: CASSLIGLNSLWQFF.

In this sample, this clone turned up a few times. J is TRBJ2-1 and V is TRBV11-1; a possible D gene is TRBD1 (5 bases). The CDR3 contains 15 residues. CDR1 is SGHAT, CDR2 FQDESV, per germline (reference sequence). Trimming cost V 4 bases and J 10 bases, with 20 bases left between them. The CDR3 loop is CASSYGVGHLYEQFF. CDR3 nucleotides: TGTGCCAGCAGCTATGGAGTAGGACATCTGTACGAGCAGTTCTTC.

The chain links TRBV7-6 to TRBJ2-5; 7 bases map to TRBD1. V lost 6 bases to trimming and J lost 2 bases; unmatched junction nucleotides: 12. Germline V CDR1 and CDR2: SGHVS, FNYEAQ. The CDR3 totals 16 residues. In nucleotides, the CDR3 is TGTGCCAGCAGGACAGGGATGGGTCTTCTACAAGAGACCCAGTACTTC. It encodes CASRTGMGLLQETQYF.

The CDR3 spells CATSDRTSSGANVLTF. The DNA of the CDR3 is TGTGCCACCAGTGATCGGACATCCTCTGGGGCCAACGTCCTGACTTTC. The V gene is TRBV24-1, the J gene TRBJ2-6; perhaps TRBD1 as D (5 bases). The V end was cut by 3 bases, the J end by 0 bases, with 8 bases between. Germline values: CDR1 KGHDR, CDR2 SFDVKD. CDR3 length: 16 residues.

This sequence joins TRBV6-2 or TRBV6-3 and TRBJ1-4; D may be TRBD1 (6 bases). This CDR3 has 17 residues. Germline lookup yields CDR1 MNHEY and CDR2 SVGEGT. V was shortened by 2 bases and J by 8 bases, with 21 bases between the two germline ends. The CDR3 loop is CASSYLVGRGEEEKLFF. Written as DNA, the CDR3 is TGTGCCAGCAGTTACCTTGTGGGCAGGGGAGAAGAGGAAAAACTGTTTTTT.

This chain connects TRBV6-1 to TRBJ1-2; 8 nucleotides line up with TRBD1. The CDR3 is 15 amino acids. Germline loops: CDR1 MNHNS, CDR2 SASEGT. Trimming removed 1 base from V and 2 bases from J; junction bases left unmatched: 3. CDR3 bases: TGTGCCAGCAGTGAAGTAAGGACAGGGAACTATGGCTACACCTTC. Translating gives CASSEVRTGNYGYTF.

The chain combines TRBV2 with TRBJ2-2, with TRBD2 matching 9 bases. The germline V gene encodes CDR1 SNHLY and CDR2 FYNNEI. The CDR3 consists of 16 residues. With 6 bases clipped from V and 0 bases from J, the junction kept 5 bases outside the gene matches. CDR3 nucleotide sequence: TGTGCCAGCAGAGGGCTAGCGGGATCGAACACCGGGGAGCTGTTTTTT. This codes for CASRGLAGSNTGELFF.

This chain uses TRBV6-5 with TRBJ1-5, with D possibly TRBD1 on 6 matching bases. Between the trimmed V and J ends, which lost 6 bases and 0 bases, there was a span of 12 bases. The CDR3 spans 15 residues. Looked up from germline, CDR1 is MNHEY and CDR2 is SVGAGI. CDR3 in DNA: TGTGCCAGCAGGTCGGACAGTTATAGCAATCAGCCCCAGCATTTT. This codes for CASRSDSYSNQPQHF.

The V gene is TRBV7-9, the J gene TRBJ2-5, with 7 bases matching TRBD2. Germline V gene sequence: CDR1 SEHNR, CDR2 FQNEAQ (reference sequence). The CDR3 has 16 residues. Unmatched junction bases numbered 13, after V lost 5 bases and J lost 4 bases. The CDR3 DNA follows: TGTGCCAGCAGCCCGACCCCGGGGGAGGGCCCAGAGACCCAGTACTTC. Translation: CASSPTPGEGPETQYF.

The genes are TRBV27 and TRBJ2-1; 9 nucleotides agree with TRBD2. The ends lost 3 bases at V and 15 bases at J; junction bases unmatched: 9. Germline V CDR1 and CDR2: MNHEY, SMNVEV (reference sequence). This CDR3 is built from 13 residues. CDR3 in DNA: TGTGCCAGCAGTTTGCTAGCGGGGTCTTTGTTGTTCTTC. It is translated as CASSLLAGSLLFF.

The rearrangement links TRBV9 to TRBJ2-4; a weak D match, TRBD2 (6 bases). Germline values: CDR1 SGDLS, CDR2 YYNGEE. There are 14 residues in the CDR3. V was cut by 7 bases and J by 0 bases, with 11 bases left in between. CDR3 in amino acids: CASGPGLAKNIQYF. The CDR3 region has the DNA TGTGCCAGCGGACCGGGACTAGCCAAAAACATTCAGTACTTC.

The genes are TRBV27 and TRBJ1-1; no definite D call. The germline V gene encodes CDR1 MNHEY and CDR2 SMNVEV (reference sequence). The ends were cut back, 3 bases at V and 3 bases at J, with 8 bases in the middle. This CDR3 comprises 13 residues. The CDR3 DNA follows: TGTGCCAGCAGTTTCAGGTCATACACTGAAGCTTTCTTT. Protein product: CASSFRSYTEAFF.

The V and J genes are TRBV7-2 and TRBJ2-7, with no clear D. There are 16 residues in the CDR3. Germline loops: CDR1 SGHTA, CDR2 FQGNSA. V gave up 1 base and J gave up 2 bases, with 15 bases separating them. CDR3 sequence: CASSLEAAGTAYEQYF. The CDR3 DNA sequence: TGTGCCAGCAGCTTAGAGGCTGCAGGCACGGCCTACGAGCAGTACTTC.

This chain links TRBV6-4 with TRBJ2-1, with a tentative D call TRBD2 (6 bases). Germline V gene sequence: CDR1 MRHNA, CDR2 SNTAGT. Trimming removed 2 bases from V and 7 bases from J, with 15 bases in between. There are 15 residues in the CDR3. DNA for the CDR3: TGTGCCAGCAGTGACCACGGGACTGGGGGGAATGAGCAGTTCTTC. It encodes CASSDHGTGGNEQFF.

This sequence joins TRBV12-3 or TRBV12-4 and TRBJ2-1, with D perhaps matching TRBD1 (6 bases). This CDR3 contains 13 residues. The V end lost 4 bases, the J end lost 6 bases, and 10 bases lay between the germline ends. This CDR3 reads CASSWGPSNEQFF. The CDR3, as DNA: TGTGCCAGCAGTTGGGGGCCTTCCAATGAGCAGTTCTTC.

The V call is TRBV29-1, the J call TRBJ2-7; 8 bases are a match to TRBD1. The CDR3 is 14 residues long. From germline, CDR1 is SQVTM and CDR2 ANQGSEA. Trimming took 2 bases from V and 3 from J; bases not matched to a gene: 6. CDR3 nucleotides: TGCAGCGTTGAATCGTGGACAGGGAGCTACGAGCAGTACTTC. It encodes CSVESWTGSYEQYF.

The rearrangement links TRBV11-2 to TRBJ1-2; 9 nucleotides line up with TRBD1. Per germline, CDR1 SGHAT and CDR2 FQNNGV. V lost 4 bases to trimming and J lost 4 bases; unmatched junction nucleotides: 7. This CDR3 comprises 15 residues. CDR3 nucleotide sequence: TGTGCCAGCAGCTCGACAGGGGGTTTGGGCTATGGCTACACCTTC. Protein: CASSSTGGLGYGYTF.

V is TRBV30 and J is TRBJ2-5; 7 nucleotides agree with TRBD2. Looked up from germline, CDR1 is GTSNPN and CDR2 is SVGIG (reference sequence). V lost 3 bases and J lost 4; bases outside the gene matches: 5. CDR3 length equals 13 residues. CDR3 coding DNA: TGTGCCTGGAGAGGGAGGGCCCTAGAGACCCAGTACTTC. It encodes CAWRGRALETQYF.

This clone has a handful of counts. The rearrangement joins TRBV9 to TRBJ2-2; 9 nucleotides align to TRBD2. The ends lost 4 bases at V and 4 bases at J; junction bases unmatched: 11. Germline CDR1 is SGDLS and CDR2 is YYNGEE. The CDR3 totals 17 residues. The CDR3 region has the DNA TGTGCCAGCAGCCCACGGTTGGCGGGAGGGACCACCGGGGAGCTGTTTTTT. This encodes CASSPRLAGGTTGELFF.

The rearrangement links TRBV11-3 to TRBJ1-6; D unresolved. V was pared by 6 bases and J by 13 bases, with 13 bases between. CDR3 length equals 12 residues. The V gene's germline CDR1 is SGHNT and CDR2 YENEEA. CDR3 coding DNA: TGTGCCAGCAGTTTTGGCGGAATGCCCCTCCACTTT. This encodes CASSFGGMPLHF.